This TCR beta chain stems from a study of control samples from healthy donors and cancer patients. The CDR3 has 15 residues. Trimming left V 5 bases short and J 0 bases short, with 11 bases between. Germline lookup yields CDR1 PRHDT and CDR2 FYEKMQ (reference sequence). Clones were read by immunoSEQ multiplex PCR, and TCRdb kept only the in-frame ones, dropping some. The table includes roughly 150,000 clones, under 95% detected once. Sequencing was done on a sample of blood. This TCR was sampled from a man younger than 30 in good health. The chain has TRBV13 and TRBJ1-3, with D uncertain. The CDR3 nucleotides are TGTGCCAGCAGCACCCGACTGAGCTCTGGAAACACCATATATTTT. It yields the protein CASSTRLSSGNTIYF.